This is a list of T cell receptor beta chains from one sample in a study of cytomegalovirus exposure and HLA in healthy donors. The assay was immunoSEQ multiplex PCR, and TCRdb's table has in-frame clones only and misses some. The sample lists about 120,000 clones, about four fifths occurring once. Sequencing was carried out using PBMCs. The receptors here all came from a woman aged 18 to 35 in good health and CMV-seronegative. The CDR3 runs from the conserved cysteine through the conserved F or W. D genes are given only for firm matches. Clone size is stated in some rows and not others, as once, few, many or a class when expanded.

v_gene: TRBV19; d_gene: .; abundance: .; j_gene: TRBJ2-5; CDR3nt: TGTGCCAGTAGTATTCCGGGGGAAAGAGAGACCCAGTACTTC; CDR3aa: CASSIPGERETQYF
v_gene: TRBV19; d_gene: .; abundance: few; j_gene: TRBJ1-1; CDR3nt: TGTGCCAGTGGGCCAACAGGGTGGACTGAAGCTTTCTTT; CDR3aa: CASGPTGWTEAFF
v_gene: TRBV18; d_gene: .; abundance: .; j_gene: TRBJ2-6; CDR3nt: TGTGCCAGCTCCGAAAGGCGGGGTTCCGGGGCCAACGTCCTGACTTTC; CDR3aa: CASSERRGSGANVLTF
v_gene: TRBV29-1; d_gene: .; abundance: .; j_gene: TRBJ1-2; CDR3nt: TGCAGCGTTGTTTGGGGCGGCTATGGCTACACCTTC; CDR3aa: CSVVWGGYGYTF
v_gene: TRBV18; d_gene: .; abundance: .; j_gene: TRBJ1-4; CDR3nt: TGTGCCAGCTCACCAAGCTCTTATGAAAAACTGTTTTTT; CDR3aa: CASSPSSYEKLFF
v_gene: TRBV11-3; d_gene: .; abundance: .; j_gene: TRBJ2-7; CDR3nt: TGTGCCAGCAGCTTAGGTTCCGGCTACGAGCAGTACTTC; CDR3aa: CASSLGSGYEQYF
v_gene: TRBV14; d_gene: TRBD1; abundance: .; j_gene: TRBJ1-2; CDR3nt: TGTGCCAGCAGTCGGACAGGAGGTGTACCTTATTATGGCTACACCTTC; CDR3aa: CASSRTGGVPYYGYTF
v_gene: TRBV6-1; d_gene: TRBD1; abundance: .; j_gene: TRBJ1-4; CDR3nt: TGTGCCAGCAGCCGGGACAGGTCAACTAATGAAAAACTGTTTTTT; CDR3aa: CASSRDRSTNEKLFF
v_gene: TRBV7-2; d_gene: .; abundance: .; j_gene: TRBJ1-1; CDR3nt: TGTGCCAGCAGCTGGCAGGGGACGACTGAAGCTTTCTTT; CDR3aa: CASSWQGTTEAFF
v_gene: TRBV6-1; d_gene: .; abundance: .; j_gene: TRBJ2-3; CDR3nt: TGTGCCAGCAGTGGAAAGGGACATTCTCGCACAGATACGCAGTATTTT; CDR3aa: CASSGKGHSRTDTQYF
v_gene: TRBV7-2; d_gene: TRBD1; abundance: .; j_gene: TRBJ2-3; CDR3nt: TGTGCCAGCAGCTCCGGGACAGGTCTTTACGGTACGCAGTATTTT; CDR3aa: CASSSGTGLYGTQYF
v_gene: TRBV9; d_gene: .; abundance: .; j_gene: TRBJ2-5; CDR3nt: TGTGCCAGCAGCGTAGTGGGCAGGCAAGAGACCCAGTACTTC; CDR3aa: CASSVVGRQETQYF
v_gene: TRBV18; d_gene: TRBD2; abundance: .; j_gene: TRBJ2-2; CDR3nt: TGTGCCAGCTCACCCTTCGGGACTAGTAAGACCGGGGAGCTGTTTTTT; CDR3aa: CASSPFGTSKTGELFF
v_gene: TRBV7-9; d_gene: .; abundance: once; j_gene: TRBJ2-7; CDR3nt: TGTTCCTCAATACCGGGACACAACCCCTACGAGCAGTACTTC; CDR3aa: CSSIPGHNPYEQYF
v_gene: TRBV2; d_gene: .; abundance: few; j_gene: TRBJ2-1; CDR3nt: TGTGCCAGCAGTAAAGACAGGAACCCGCGTAAGTTCTTC; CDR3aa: CASSKDRNPRKFF
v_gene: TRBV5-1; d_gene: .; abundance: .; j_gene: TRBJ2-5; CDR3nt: TGCGCCAGCAGCTTAGGAGCCCTCCCCCGGCAGGAGACCCAGTACTTC; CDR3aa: CASSLGALPRQETQYF
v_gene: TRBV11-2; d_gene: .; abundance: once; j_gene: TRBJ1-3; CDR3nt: TGTGCCAGCAGCTTCGAAGGGTTCCAGGGAGGTGGAAACACCATATATTTT; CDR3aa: CASSFEGFQGGGNTIYF
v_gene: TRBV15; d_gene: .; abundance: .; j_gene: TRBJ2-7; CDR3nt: TGTGCCACCAGCAGAGATCGGCCGAGCGAGCAGTACTTC; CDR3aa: CATSRDRPSEQYF
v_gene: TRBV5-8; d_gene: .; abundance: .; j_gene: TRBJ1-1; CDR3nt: TGTGCCAGCAGCAGAACAGCGGGTGACACTGAAGCTTTCTTT; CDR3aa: CASSRTAGDTEAFF
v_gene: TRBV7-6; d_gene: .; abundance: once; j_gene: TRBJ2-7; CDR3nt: TGTGCCAGCAGCCCCAGCGGGCGGCTAAGCGAGCAGTACTTC; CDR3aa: CASSPSGRLSEQYF
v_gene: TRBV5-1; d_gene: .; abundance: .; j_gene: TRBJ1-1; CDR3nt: TGCGCCAGCAGCTTGGTTAGCTCAACGAACACTGAAGCTTTCTTT; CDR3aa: CASSLVSSTNTEAFF
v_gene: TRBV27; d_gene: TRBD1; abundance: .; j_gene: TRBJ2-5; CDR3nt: TGTGCCAGCAGTCCGGACAGGGGGCAAAAGACCCAGTACTTC; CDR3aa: CASSPDRGQKTQYF
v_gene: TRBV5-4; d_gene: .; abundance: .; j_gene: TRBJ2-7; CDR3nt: TGTGCCAGCAGCTTGGGGCGGGCCGGACGGTACGAGCAGTACTTC; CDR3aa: CASSLGRAGRYEQYF
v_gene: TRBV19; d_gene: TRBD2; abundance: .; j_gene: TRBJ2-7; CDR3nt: TGTGCCAGTAGTATAGTGACTAGCGGGAGCTACGAGCAGTACTTC; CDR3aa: CASSIVTSGSYEQYF
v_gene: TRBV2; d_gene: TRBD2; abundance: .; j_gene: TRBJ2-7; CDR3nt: TGTGCCAGCGGGGTAGCGGGAGGGGTGCAGTACTTC; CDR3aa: CASGVAGGVQYF
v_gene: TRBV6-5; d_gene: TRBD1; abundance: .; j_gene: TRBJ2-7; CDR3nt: TGTGCCAGCAGTTACTCTGGGACAGGGGACTACGAGCAGTACTTC; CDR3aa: CASSYSGTGDYEQYF
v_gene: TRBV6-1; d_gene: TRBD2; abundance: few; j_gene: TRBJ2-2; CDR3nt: TGTGCCAGCAGTTGGGGGGGAAACACCGGGGAGCTGTTTTTT; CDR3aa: CASSWGGNTGELFF
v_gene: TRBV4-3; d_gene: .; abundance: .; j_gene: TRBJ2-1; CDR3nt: TGCGCCAGCAGCCAAACACACGAAAATTACAATGAGCAGTTCTTC; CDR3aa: CASSQTHENYNEQFF
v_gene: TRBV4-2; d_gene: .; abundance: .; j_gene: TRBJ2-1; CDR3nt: TGTGCCAGCAGCCAAGGGGGCGGCCTATACGATGAGCAGTTCTTC; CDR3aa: CASSQGGGLYDEQFF
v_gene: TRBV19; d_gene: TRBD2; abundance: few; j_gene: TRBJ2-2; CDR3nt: TGTGCCAGTAGTGATCTAGCGGGAGCCGGGGAGCTGTTTTTT; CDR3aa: CASSDLAGAGELFF
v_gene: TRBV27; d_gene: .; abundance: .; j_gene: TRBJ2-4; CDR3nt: TGTGCCAGCAGTTTAGTGGGACAACTAAGGGGCATTCAGTACTTC; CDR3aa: CASSLVGQLRGIQYF
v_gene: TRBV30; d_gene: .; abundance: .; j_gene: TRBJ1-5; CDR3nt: TGTGCCTGGAGTGTCCAGGAGGACCAGCCCCAGCATTTT; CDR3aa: CAWSVQEDQPQHF
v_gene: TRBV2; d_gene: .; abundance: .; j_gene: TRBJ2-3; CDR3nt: TGTGCCAGCAGTGAGGCGGAGGGATGGTTAAAGGATACGCAGTATTTT; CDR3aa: CASSEAEGWLKDTQYF
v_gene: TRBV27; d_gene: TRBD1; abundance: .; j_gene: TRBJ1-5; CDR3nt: TGTGCCAGCAGTTTAGGCCAGGGGGCAAATCAGCCCCAGCATTTT; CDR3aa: CASSLGQGANQPQHF
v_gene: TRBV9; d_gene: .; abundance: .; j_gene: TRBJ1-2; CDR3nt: TGTGCCAGCAGCGTAGTAGGGGCAGGGGTCTATGGCTACACCTTC; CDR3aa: CASSVVGAGVYGYTF
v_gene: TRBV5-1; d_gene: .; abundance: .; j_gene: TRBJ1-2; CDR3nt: TGCGCCAGCAGCGGCGGCGGGGGGAACTATGGCTACACCTTC; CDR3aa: CASSGGGGNYGYTF
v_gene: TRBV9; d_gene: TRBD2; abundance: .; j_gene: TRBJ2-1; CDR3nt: TGTGCCAGCAGCGCAACTAGCGGGCACTCCTACAATGAGCAGTTCTTC; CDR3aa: CASSATSGHSYNEQFF
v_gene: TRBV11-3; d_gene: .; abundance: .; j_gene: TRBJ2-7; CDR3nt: TGTGCCAGCATCGAAGGCAAAGGCAGGCCCACTCACTCCTACGAGCAGTACTTC; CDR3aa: CASIEGKGRPTHSYEQYF
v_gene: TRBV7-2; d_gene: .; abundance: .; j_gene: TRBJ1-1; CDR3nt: TGTGCCAGCAGCACGGTGCGGGTGGTAGGCACTGAAGCTTTCTTT; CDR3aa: CASSTVRVVGTEAFF
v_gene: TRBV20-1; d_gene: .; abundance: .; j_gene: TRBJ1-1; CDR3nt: TGCAGTGCTGCGCCGGGGGACGAAGCTTTCTTT; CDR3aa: CSAAPGDEAFF
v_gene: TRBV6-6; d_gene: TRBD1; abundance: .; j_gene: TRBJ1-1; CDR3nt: TGTGCCAGCAGTGAGGGGGCCGGCACTGAAGCTTTCTTT; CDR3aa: CASSEGAGTEAFF
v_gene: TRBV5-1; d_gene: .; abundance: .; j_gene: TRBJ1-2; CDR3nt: TGCGCCAGCAGCTTGGAGTCTAGGGGCTACACCTTC; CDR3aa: CASSLESRGYTF
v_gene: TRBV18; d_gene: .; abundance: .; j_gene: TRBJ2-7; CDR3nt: TGTGCCAGCTCACTGCAGGGAGGCGAGTACGAGCAGTACTTC; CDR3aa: CASSLQGGEYEQYF
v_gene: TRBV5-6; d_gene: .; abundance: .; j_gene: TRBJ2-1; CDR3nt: TGTGCCAGCAGCCTTTTGGACAGTATGACTACCAATGAGCAGTTCTTC; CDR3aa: CASSLLDSMTTNEQFF
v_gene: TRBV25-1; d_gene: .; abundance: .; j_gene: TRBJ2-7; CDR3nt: TGTGCCAGTACGGCGTCTGCCCAGGACGAGCAGTACTTC; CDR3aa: CASTASAQDEQYF
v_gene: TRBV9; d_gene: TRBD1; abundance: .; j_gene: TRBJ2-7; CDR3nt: TGTGCCAGCAGCGTAGGGACAGGGGAATTTTCGATCTACGAGCAGTACTTC; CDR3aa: CASSVGTGEFSIYEQYF
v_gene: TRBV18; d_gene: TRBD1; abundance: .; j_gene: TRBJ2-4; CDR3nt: TGTGCCAGCTCACCAGCCACAGGGGGTAAAAACATTCAGTACTTC; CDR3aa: CASSPATGGKNIQYF
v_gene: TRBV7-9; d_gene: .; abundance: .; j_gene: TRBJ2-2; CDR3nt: TGTGCCAGCAGCTTCACTTCCACCGGGGAGCTGTTTTTT; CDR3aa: CASSFTSTGELFF
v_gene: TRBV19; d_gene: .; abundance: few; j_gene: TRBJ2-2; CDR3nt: TGTGCCAGTACCCCCGGAGGTTACACCGGGGAGCTGTTTTTT; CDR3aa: CASTPGGYTGELFF
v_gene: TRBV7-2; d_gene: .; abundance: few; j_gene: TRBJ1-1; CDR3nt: TGTGCCAGCAGGAGGAGGGCCACTGAAGCTTTCTTT; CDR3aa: CASRRRATEAFF
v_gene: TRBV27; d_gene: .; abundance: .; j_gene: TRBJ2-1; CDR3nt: TGTGCCAGCAGTTTCCAGCGTCTCAATGAGCAGTTCTTC; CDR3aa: CASSFQRLNEQFF
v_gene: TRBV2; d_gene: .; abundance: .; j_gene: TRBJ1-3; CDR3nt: TGTGCCAGCAAGGGACTGATATTATATCCCCGTGACTCTGGAAACACCATATATTTT; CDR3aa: CASKGLILYPRDSGNTIYF